Listed here are 9 T cell receptor beta chains from one sample, sequenced in a study of identical twins. MiXCR was run by TCRdb on the 5' RACE reads, yielding one entry per CDR3 protein. The sample holds hundreds of thousands of distinct CDR3 sequences, around 21% seen once. The sample was also linked to a second study, of T cells expressing NK-cell markers.

Material: PBMCs. The receptors here all came from a woman under 30 in good health.

This clonotype has just a few counts. This chain joins TRBV4-2 and TRBJ2-7; D perhaps matches TRBD2 (5 bases). CDR1 LGHNA and CDR2 YNFKEQ come from the germline V gene. The V end lost 5 bases, the J end lost 1 base, and 15 bases lay between the germline ends. The CDR3 runs to 15 residues. CDR3 in amino acids: CASSSRAEGSYEQYF. For the CDR3, the DNA is TGTGCCAGCAGCTCACGGGCAGAGGGATCCTACGAGCAGTACTTC.

The table lists this clonotype with a few counts. At one end the junction does not follow the germline gene, possibly because of a read error. The CDR3 region is CASSRSRDTEAFF. The CDR3 DNA is TGCGCCAGCAGCCGGTCAAGGGACACCGAAGCTTTCTTT. V is TRBV5-1 and J is TRBJ1-1, with D tentatively TRBD1 (6 bases). The CDR3 consists of 13 residues. CDR1 is SGHRS and CDR2 is YFSETQ in the germline V gene.

DNA of the CDR3: TGTGCCATCAGTGCTACGGCGGAGACCCAGTACTTC. Residues: CAISATAETQYF. The chain carries TRBV10-3 and TRBJ2-5, with D uncertain. There are 12 residues in the CDR3. Trimming left V 4 bases short and J 5 bases short, with 8 bases between. Per the germline V gene, CDR1 is ENHRY and CDR2 is SYGVKD.

The V call is TRBV9, the J call TRBJ2-5; 8 nucleotides line up with TRBD2. The length of the CDR3 is 16 residues. With V trimmed by 0 bases and J by 4 bases, 8 bases remained unmatched. CDR1 and CDR2 from the germline V gene are SGDLS and YYNGEE. The DNA of the CDR3 is TGTGCCAGCAGCGTAGCGCGAGCGGGAGCTAGAGAGACCCAGTACTTC. Protein: CASSVARAGARETQYF.

The table lists this clonotype with many counts. This chain links TRBV12-3 or TRBV12-4 with TRBJ2-1; 12 bases line up with TRBD2. V was pared by 4 bases and J by 9 bases, with 4 bases of the junction left unmatched. The CDR3 sequence is 14 residues long. The CDR3 nucleotides are TGTGCCAGCAGTTCTAGCGGGGGGGCGGGTGAGCAGTTCTTC. It translates to CASSSSGGAGEQFF.

The chain joins TRBV9 to TRBJ2-6; a weak D match, TRBD1 (6 bases). The CDR3 is 16 residues long. Germline CDR1 SGDLS, CDR2 YYNGEE. V was clipped by 3 bases and J by 0 bases, with 10 bases between them. The CDR3 sequence is CASSATGASGANVLTF. The DNA for the CDR3 is TGTGCCAGCAGCGCGACAGGAGCCTCTGGGGCCAACGTCCTGACTTTC.

At least ten counts were recorded for this clonotype. J is TRBJ2-7 and V is TRBV5-5; 7 bases fit TRBD1. Trimming removed 4 bases from V and 3 bases from J; junction bases left unmatched: 7. This CDR3 spans 14 amino acids. Germline CDR1 reads SGHKS; CDR2 reads YYEKEE (reference sequence). The CDR3: CASSLRQGVYEQYF. DNA for the CDR3: TGTGCCAGCAGCCTACGACAGGGAGTCTACGAGCAGTACTTC.

The chain combines TRBV10-3 with TRBJ2-7; TRBD2 matches 9 bases. This CDR3 region has 15 residues. The germline V gene encodes CDR1 ENHRY and CDR2 SYGVKD. V was pared by 7 bases and J by 0 bases, with 7 bases of the junction left unmatched. The CDR3 is CAIMGREGLSYEQYF. The CDR3 DNA sequence: TGTGCCATCATGGGGCGGGAGGGACTCTCCTACGAGCAGTACTTC.

The rearrangement links TRBV10-1 to TRBJ2-7; D gene unclear. The ends were cut back, 3 bases at V and 1 base at J, with 7 bases in the middle. The V gene's germline CDR1 is WNHNN and CDR2 SYGVQD (reference sequence). CDR3 size: 13 residues. The CDR3 reads CASSDGFSYEQYF. Written as DNA, the CDR3 is TGCGCCAGCAGTGACGGCTTTTCCTACGAGCAGTACTTC.